This T cell receptor beta chain was documented in a study of blood T cell repertoires in COVID-19. Original processing methods: Cell counts per sample came from amplifying reference gene primers. TCRdb keeps only in-frame clones here, not all; method: immunoSEQ multiplex PCR. V and J calls and clone size are those listed in that table; D and trimming were worked out from the DNA. The sample yields some 200,000 clones, approximately 85% seen once. This CDR3 spans 14 amino acids. The V end lost 0 bases, the J end lost 2 bases, and 7 bases lay between the germline ends. CDR1 and CDR2 from the germline V gene are LGHNA and YNFKEQ.

This chain connects TRBV4-2 to TRBJ1-2; a possible D gene is TRBD1 (5 bases). Material: peripheral blood. The origin of this receptor is a woman aged 70-85 years with COVID-19, enrolled during active disease. As DNA, the CDR3 is TGTGCCAGCAGCCAAGAGGAGGGGAACTATGGCTACACCTTC. This gives the protein CASSQEEGNYGYTF.